The next 28 T cell receptor beta chains were all read from a single sample in a study of OX40 agonist ivuxolimab in advanced cancers. The protocol was immunoSEQ multiplex PCR, while the TCRdb copy is restricted to in-frame clones and leaves out a portion. The data contain fewer than 25,000 clones, approximately 89% of them singletons. This material consisted of CD4+ or CD8+ T cells sorted from blood, taken in a trial of the OX40 agonist ivuxolimab. The receptor source for this set is an adult with an advanced solid tumor such as melanoma, head and neck, liver or kidney cancer.

The chain employs TRBV6-1 and TRBJ2-1; 8 positions agree with TRBD2. CDR1 is MNHNS, CDR2 SASEGT, per germline. The CDR3 loop spans 14 amino acids. Trimming removed 4 bases from V and 9 bases from J; junction bases left unmatched: 8. This chain's CDR3 is CASSGGGLGIEQFF. The DNA of the CDR3 is TGTGCCAGCAGTGGGGGGGGACTAGGAATTGAGCAGTTCTTC.

In this sample, this clone turned up once. This chain joins TRBV5-4 and TRBJ2-5; 12 bases match TRBD2. In germline, CDR1 is SGHNT, CDR2 YYREEE (reference sequence). This CDR3 contains 16 residues. Unmatched junction bases numbered 9, after V lost 4 bases and J lost 5 bases. CDR3 sequence (DNA): TGTGCCAGCAGCGCTCCGACTAGCGGGAGTCTGGAGACCCAGTACTTC. The encoded protein is CASSAPTSGSLETQYF.

This chain uses TRBV9 with TRBJ2-1; TRBD1 might be the D (6 bases). CDR1 and CDR2 from the germline V gene are SGDLS and YYNGEE. The germline V and J ends were trimmed by 0 bases and 14 bases, with 15 bases remaining between them. The CDR3 contains 13 residues. The CDR3 loop is CASSVAETGYKFF. CDR3 bases: TGTGCCAGCAGCGTAGCTGAGACAGGTTACAAGTTCTTC.

The V and J genes are TRBV7-8 and TRBJ2-7; D is ambiguous. Trimming left V 1 base short and J 0 bases short, with 10 bases between. The CDR3 has 15 amino acids. CDR1 is SGHVS, CDR2 FQNEAQ, per germline. CDR3 DNA: TGTGCCAGCAGCTTAGGGGGTGCGAGCTCCTACGAGCAGTACTTC. As protein: CASSLGGASSYEQYF.

This clone was observed once. V gene TRBV28 combines with J gene TRBJ1-5, with D perhaps matching TRBD1 (6 bases). The germline V and J ends were trimmed by 7 bases and 5 bases, with 18 bases remaining between them. This CDR3 contains 15 residues. CDR1 and CDR2 (germline): MDHEN, SYDVKM. CDR3 region: CASTPGLGGHQPQHF. The CDR3 bases are TGTGCCAGCACCCCGGGGCTTGGGGGCCATCAGCCCCAGCATTTT.

The CDR3, as DNA: TGTGCCAGCAGTGAAGCCGATAGCGGGAGGTCAGATACGCAGTATTTT. As protein: CASSEADSGRSDTQYF. The chain has TRBV6-1 and TRBJ2-3; 10 bases are shared with TRBD2. V shed 0 bases, J shed 4 bases, and the junction held 4 bases outside the gene matches. The germline gives CDR1 MNHNS, CDR2 SASEGT. This CDR3 spans 16 amino acids.

The V call is TRBV27, the J call TRBJ2-1, with D possibly being TRBD2 (7 bases). There are 16 residues in the CDR3. V gave up 5 bases and J gave up 7 bases, with 21 bases separating them. The germline V gene has CDR1 MNHEY and CDR2 SMNVEV (reference sequence). In DNA, the CDR3 is TGTGCCAGCAGTGGCCCCGGGGGGCTAGTACAGAATGAGCAGTTCTTC. Protein product: CASSGPGGLVQNEQFF.

The chain has TRBV5-1 and TRBJ1-1; 7 nucleotides line up with TRBD1. The CDR3 is 15 residues long. Unmatched junction bases numbered 17, after V lost 7 bases and J lost 8 bases. The germline gives CDR1 SGHRS, CDR2 YFSETQ. The CDR3 DNA is TGCGCCAGCGTAGATAGGGGACAGAGTAATTCCGAAGCTTTCTTT. It encodes CASVDRGQSNSEAFF.

This chain connects TRBV11-2 to TRBJ2-7, with TRBD2 matching over 8 bases. This CDR3 has 16 residues. Germline CDR1 reads SGHAT; CDR2 reads FQNNGV. J lost 2 bases, V lost 5 bases, and 11 bases had no gene match. As DNA, the CDR3 is TGTGCCAGCAGCCTCATGGGTCTAGCGGGTGCCTACGAGCAGTACTTC. Translation gives CASSLMGLAGAYEQYF.

V and J are TRBV5-1 and TRBJ2-2; D may be TRBD2 (6 bases). The CDR3 loop spans 15 amino acids. Trimming took 2 bases from V and 7 from J, leaving 15 bases between them. Germline assignment: CDR1 SGHRS and CDR2 YFSETQ. CDR3 nucleotides: TGCGCCAGCAGCTTACGGCGGGAATTAGGCGGGGAGCTGTTTTTT. Translating gives CASSLRRELGGELFF.

The gene calls are TRBV7-2 and TRBJ2-1, with D uncertain. V was cut by 8 bases and J by 0 bases, with 14 bases left in between. The CDR3 runs 15 residues. Germline values: CDR1 SGHTA, CDR2 FQGNSA. CDR3 amino acids: CASALPRSSYNEQFF. The CDR3 DNA follows: TGTGCCAGCGCATTACCGCGAAGCTCCTACAATGAGCAGTTCTTC.

The chain is built from TRBV6-5 and TRBJ1-2; 7 nucleotides line up with TRBD1. The junction had 4 bases not matched to a gene; V was cut back by 2 bases and J by 4 bases. The CDR3 loop spans 14 amino acids. In germline, CDR1 is MNHEY, CDR2 SVGAGI. The CDR3 bases are TGTGCCAGCAGTTACCATGGACAGGTCTATGGCTACACCTTC. Protein: CASSYHGQVYGYTF.

This chain uses TRBV5-4 with TRBJ2-5; 11 nucleotides match TRBD2. In germline, CDR1 is SGHNT, CDR2 YYREEE (reference sequence). Trimming took 4 bases from V and 2 from J; bases not matched to a gene: 7. This CDR3 region has 16 residues. As DNA, the CDR3 is TGTGCCAGCAGCCGAAGACTAGCGGGAAGGCAAGAGACCCAGTACTTC. As protein: CASSRRLAGRQETQYF.

The V and J genes are TRBV19 and TRBJ2-3; D perhaps matches TRBD1 (6 bases). This CDR3 has 16 amino acids. V shed 3 bases and J shed 0 bases, with 13 bases lying between them. Germline V lookup: CDR1 LNHDA, CDR2 SQIVND (reference sequence). CDR3 nucleotides: TGTGCCAGTAGTATCCTTTGGACAGCTAGCACAGATACGCAGTATTTT. It translates to CASSILWTASTDTQYF.

This sequence joins TRBV7-2 and TRBJ2-3; D is undetermined. V lost 5 bases and J lost 5, with 8 bases in between. The germline CDR1 and CDR2 sequences are SGHTA and FQGNSA. The CDR3 loop spans 12 amino acids. The CDR3 sequence: CASSQRRDTQYF. DNA of the CDR3: TGTGCCAGCAGCCAGAGGAGAGATACGCAGTATTTT.

This chain connects TRBV6-9 to TRBJ1-2; 8 bases align to TRBD1. Germline V gives CDR1 MNHGY, CDR2 SVAAGI. The CDR3 is made up of 15 amino acids. Trimming at V came to 3 bases and at J to 8 bases, leaving 11 bases not matched to a gene. CDR3 DNA sequence: TGTGCCAGCAGTTACGGTGGACAGGGAGGTTGGGGCTACACCTTC. This codes for CASSYGGQGGWGYTF.

Here the CDR3 reads CAIRDVNTEAFF. As DNA, the CDR3 is TGTGCCATCAGGGACGTGAACACTGAAGCTTTCTTT. The gene calls are TRBV10-3 and TRBJ1-1, with no clear D. Per germline, CDR1 ENHRY and CDR2 SYGVKD. Trimming left V 6 bases short and J 0 bases short, with 5 bases between. This CDR3 is 12 amino acids long.

The chain links TRBV5-1 to TRBJ1-1; 11 bases agree with TRBD1. The CDR3 runs to 13 residues. The ends lost 4 bases at V and 6 bases at J; junction bases unmatched: 2. The V gene's germline CDR1 is SGHRS and CDR2 YFSETQ. CDR3 loop: CASSLGQGAEAFF. DNA for the CDR3: TGCGCCAGCAGCCTGGGACAGGGGGCTGAAGCTTTCTTT.

V and J are TRBV30 and TRBJ1-1, with D maybe TRBD1 (5 bases). The CDR3 totals 13 residues. Per the germline V gene, CDR1 is GTSNPN and CDR2 is SVGIG (reference sequence). V shed 3 bases and J shed 0 bases, with 8 bases lying between them. The CDR3 loop reads CAWRWGLNTEAFF. For the CDR3, the DNA is TGTGCCTGGAGATGGGGCTTGAACACTGAAGCTTTCTTT.

The chain employs TRBV5-1 and TRBJ1-2; D perhaps matches TRBD1 (5 bases). The CDR3 consists of 14 residues. The V gene lost 5 bases and the J gene lost 4 bases, with 15 bases spanning the gap. Germline CDR1 and CDR2: SGHRS and YFSETQ. CDR3 in DNA: TGCGCCAGCAGTTGGGATGGGGCGGGCTATGGCTACACCTTC. This encodes CASSWDGAGYGYTF.

The chain joins TRBV6-5 to TRBJ1-2; D possibly corresponds to TRBD1 (5 bases). CDR3 length: 15 amino acids. V was clipped by 7 bases and J by 0 bases, with 15 bases between them. Germline assignment: CDR1 MNHEY and CDR2 SVGAGI. The CDR3 region is CASKGRQNPNYGYTF. Written as DNA, the CDR3 is TGTGCCAGCAAAGGGAGACAGAATCCTAACTATGGCTACACCTTC.

This clone occurred once. The chain uses TRBV9 and TRBJ2-5, with TRBD1 identical over 12 bases. The CDR3 covers 16 residues. The germline V gene has CDR1 SGDLS and CDR2 YYNGEE. The V segment lost 2 bases and the J segment 5 bases; nucleotides outside the gene matches: 7. CDR3 nucleotide sequence: TGTGCCAGCAGCGTCTATGGGACAGGGGGCAGGGAGACCCAGTACTTC. Its protein is CASSVYGTGGRETQYF.

The chain has TRBV5-6 and TRBJ2-1; 11 bases fit TRBD2. From germline, CDR1 is SGHDT and CDR2 YYEEEE. V lost 3 bases, J lost 5 bases, and 7 bases stayed unmatched. This CDR3 has 16 residues. For the CDR3, the DNA is TGTGCCAGCAGCTCCCCCGGGACTAGCGGAAACAATGAGCAGTTCTTC. It is translated as CASSSPGTSGNNEQFF.

The rearrangement uses TRBV6-5 and TRBJ2-1; D possibly corresponds to TRBD1 (7 bases). CDR1 is MNHEY and CDR2 is SVGAGI in the germline V gene. The CDR3 sequence is 14 residues long. Trimming removed 8 bases from V and 8 bases from J, with 19 bases in between. The CDR3 sequence is CASRTTVDRDEQFF. CDR3 nucleotide sequence: TGTGCCAGCCGGACTACCGTTGACAGGGATGAGCAGTTCTTC.

V gene TRBV28 combines with J gene TRBJ2-7; 11 positions match TRBD2. Germline V lookup: CDR1 MDHEN, CDR2 SYDVKM. This CDR3 comprises 16 residues. V was clipped by 5 bases and J by 2 bases; unmatched bases: 8. The CDR3, as DNA: TGTGCCAGCAGTCCACATAATAGCGGGAGGGCCTACGAGCAGTACTTC. This translates into CASSPHNSGRAYEQYF.

J is TRBJ1-2 and V is TRBV28; the D gene is possibly TRBD1 (6 bases). CDR1 and CDR2 from the germline V gene are MDHEN and SYDVKM. Between the trimmed V and J ends, which lost 7 bases and 4 bases, there was a span of 16 bases. The CDR3 consists of 14 residues. The CDR3 DNA reads TGTGCCAGCACCCGGGGGCTAATTAGCTATGGCTACACCTTC. Protein: CASTRGLISYGYTF.

The chain links TRBV7-8 to TRBJ1-1, with a possible D match to TRBD1 (5 bases). The CDR3 length is 13 residues. The V gene's germline CDR1 is SGHVS and CDR2 FQNEAQ. Trimming removed 5 bases at V and 6 bases at J, with 13 bases between. CDR3 amino acids: CASSADRGAEAFF. The DNA for the CDR3 is TGTGCCAGCAGCGCCGACAGAGGAGCTGAAGCTTTCTTT.

This clone was recorded only once. This chain uses TRBV18 with TRBJ2-3; no clear D. V dropped 5 bases and J dropped 2 bases, with 5 bases sitting between them. CDR1 is KGHSH, CDR2 LQKENI, per germline. This CDR3 is built from 12 residues. CDR3: CASSSITDTQYF. In DNA, the CDR3 is TGTGCCAGCTCATCCATCACAGATACGCAGTATTTT.